The present TCR beta chain was sequenced within a study of neurological immune-mediated disorders. Findings and caveats of the study: With the multiple sclerosis repertoire cluster, none of the clinical or MRI features showed an association. The greatest TCR clonal expansion appeared in HTLV-1-associated myelopathy and the smallest, falling below healthy controls, in multiple sclerosis. Phylogenetic grouping placed 18 of 34 multiple sclerosis patients' repertoires in one related-CDR3 cluster, a possible signature.

This CDR3 contains 13 residues. V trimming: 3 bases; J trimming: 1 base; junction bases outside the gene matches: 1. In germline, CDR1 is DFQATT, CDR2 SNEGSKA (reference sequence). The cDNA came from 5'RACE, which used 10-nucleotide random UMIs. TCRdb processed the 5' RACE reads anew with MiXCR; each CDR3 protein has one entry. The sample lists about 35,000 distinct CDR3 sequences; 3.5% to 4% were seen once. Comment on this clonotype: The antigen is unknown.

Sequencing used PBMCs. The V gene is TRBV20-1, the J gene TRBJ1-1, with 8 positions matching TRBD1. The clonotype was recovered from a man in his thirties or forties with multiple sclerosis. Written as DNA, the CDR3 is TGCAGTGCTAGTCAGGGGGCGAACACTGAAGCTTTCTTT. Protein product: CSASQGANTEAFF.